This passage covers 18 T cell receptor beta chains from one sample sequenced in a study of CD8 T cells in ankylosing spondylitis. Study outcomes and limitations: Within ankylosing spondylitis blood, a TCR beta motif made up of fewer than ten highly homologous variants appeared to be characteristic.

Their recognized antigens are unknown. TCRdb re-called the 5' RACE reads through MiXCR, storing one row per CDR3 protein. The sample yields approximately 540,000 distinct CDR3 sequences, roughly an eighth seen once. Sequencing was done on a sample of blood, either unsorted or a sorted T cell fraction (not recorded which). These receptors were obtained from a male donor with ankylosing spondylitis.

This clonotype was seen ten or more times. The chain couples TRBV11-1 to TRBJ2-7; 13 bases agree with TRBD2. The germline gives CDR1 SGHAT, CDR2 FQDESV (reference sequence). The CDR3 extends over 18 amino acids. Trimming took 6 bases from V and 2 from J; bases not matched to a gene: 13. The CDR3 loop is CASSNAAGTSGIPYEQYF. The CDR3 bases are TGTGCCAGCAGTAACGCCGCCGGGACTAGCGGGATTCCCTACGAGCAGTACTTC.

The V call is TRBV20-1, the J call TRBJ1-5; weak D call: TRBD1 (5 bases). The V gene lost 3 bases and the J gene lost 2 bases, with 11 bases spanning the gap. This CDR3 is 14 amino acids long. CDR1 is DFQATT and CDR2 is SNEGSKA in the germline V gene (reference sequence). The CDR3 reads CSASEGYRNQPQHF. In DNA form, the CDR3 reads TGCAGTGCTAGTGAGGGGTATCGCAATCAGCCCCAGCATTTT.

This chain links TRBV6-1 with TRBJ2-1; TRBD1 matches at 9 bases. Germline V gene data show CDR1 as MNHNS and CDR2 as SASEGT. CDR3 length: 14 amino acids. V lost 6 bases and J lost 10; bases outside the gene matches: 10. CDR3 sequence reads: CASSASGQGWEQFF. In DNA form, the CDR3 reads TGTGCCAGCAGCGCGTCGGGACAGGGATGGGAGCAGTTCTTC.

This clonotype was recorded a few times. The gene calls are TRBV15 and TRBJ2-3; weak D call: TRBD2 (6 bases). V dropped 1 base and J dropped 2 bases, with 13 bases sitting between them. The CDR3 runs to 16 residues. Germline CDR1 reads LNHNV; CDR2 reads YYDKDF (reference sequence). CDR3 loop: CATSRGVSGTTDTQYF. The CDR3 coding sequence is TGTGCCACCAGCAGAGGGGTTAGCGGAACCACAGATACGCAGTATTTT.

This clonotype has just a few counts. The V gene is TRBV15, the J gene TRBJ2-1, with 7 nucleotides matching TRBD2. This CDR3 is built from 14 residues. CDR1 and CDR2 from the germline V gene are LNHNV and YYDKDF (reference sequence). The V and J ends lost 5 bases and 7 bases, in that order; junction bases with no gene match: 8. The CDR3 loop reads CATSPQGLRNEQFF. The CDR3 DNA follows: TGTGCCACCAGCCCGCAGGGACTAAGGAATGAGCAGTTCTTC.

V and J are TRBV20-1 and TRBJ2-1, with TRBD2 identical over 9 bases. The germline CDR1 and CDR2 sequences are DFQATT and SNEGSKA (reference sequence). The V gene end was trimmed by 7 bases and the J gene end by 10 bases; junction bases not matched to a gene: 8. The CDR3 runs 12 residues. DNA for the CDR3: TGCAGTGTTCCGGGACTAGCATCCGAGCAGTTCTTC. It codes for CSVPGLASEQFF.

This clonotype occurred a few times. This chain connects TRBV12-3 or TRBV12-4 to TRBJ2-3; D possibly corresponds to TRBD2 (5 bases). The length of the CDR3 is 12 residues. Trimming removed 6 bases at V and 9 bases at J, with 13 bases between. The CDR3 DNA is TGTGCCAGCAGCCTTACCTCGGGGACGCAGTATTTT. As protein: CASSLTSGTQYF.

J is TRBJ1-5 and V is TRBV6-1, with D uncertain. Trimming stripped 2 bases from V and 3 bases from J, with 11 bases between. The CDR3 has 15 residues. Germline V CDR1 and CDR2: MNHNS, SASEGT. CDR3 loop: CASSELDSHNQPQHF. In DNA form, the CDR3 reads TGTGCCAGCAGTGAACTGGACTCACACAATCAGCCCCAGCATTTT.

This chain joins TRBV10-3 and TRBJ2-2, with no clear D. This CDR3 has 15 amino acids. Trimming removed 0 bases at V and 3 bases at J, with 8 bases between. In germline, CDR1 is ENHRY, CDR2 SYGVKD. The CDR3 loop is CAISESSSDTGELFF. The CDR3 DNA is TGTGCCATCAGTGAGTCGTCGTCAGACACCGGGGAGCTGTTTTTT.

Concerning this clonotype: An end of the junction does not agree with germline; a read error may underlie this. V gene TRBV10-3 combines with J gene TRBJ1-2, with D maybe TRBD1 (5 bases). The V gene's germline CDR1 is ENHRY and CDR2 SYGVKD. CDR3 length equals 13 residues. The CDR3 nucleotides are TGTGCCAACAGTGAGTCCCCCTGGGGGGTTAACACCTTC. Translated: CANSESPWGVNTF.

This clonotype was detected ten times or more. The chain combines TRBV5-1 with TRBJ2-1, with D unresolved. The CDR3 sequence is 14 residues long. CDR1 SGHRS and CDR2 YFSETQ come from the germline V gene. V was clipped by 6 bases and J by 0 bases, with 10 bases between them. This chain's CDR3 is CASKYITSYNEQFF. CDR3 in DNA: TGCGCCAGCAAATATATTACCTCCTACAATGAGCAGTTCTTC.

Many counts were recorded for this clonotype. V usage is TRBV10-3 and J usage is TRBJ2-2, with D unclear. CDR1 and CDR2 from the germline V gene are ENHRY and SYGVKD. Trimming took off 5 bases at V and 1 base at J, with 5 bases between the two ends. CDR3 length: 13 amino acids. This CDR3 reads CAISSENTGELFF. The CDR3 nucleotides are TGTGCCATCAGTTCTGAGAACACCGGGGAGCTGTTTTTT.

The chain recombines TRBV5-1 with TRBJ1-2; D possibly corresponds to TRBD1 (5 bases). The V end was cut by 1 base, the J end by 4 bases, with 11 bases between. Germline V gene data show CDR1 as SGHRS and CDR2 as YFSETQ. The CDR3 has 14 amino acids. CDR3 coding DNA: TGCGCCAGCAGCTTGCGGGGCGGCTTCTATGGCTACACCTTC. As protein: CASSLRGGFYGYTF.

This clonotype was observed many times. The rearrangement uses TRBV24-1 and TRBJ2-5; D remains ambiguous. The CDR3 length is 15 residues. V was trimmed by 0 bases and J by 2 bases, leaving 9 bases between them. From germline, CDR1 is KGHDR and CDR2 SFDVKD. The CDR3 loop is CATSDLGIGQETQYF. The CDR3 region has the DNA TGTGCCACCAGTGATTTGGGGATTGGACAAGAGACCCAGTACTTC.

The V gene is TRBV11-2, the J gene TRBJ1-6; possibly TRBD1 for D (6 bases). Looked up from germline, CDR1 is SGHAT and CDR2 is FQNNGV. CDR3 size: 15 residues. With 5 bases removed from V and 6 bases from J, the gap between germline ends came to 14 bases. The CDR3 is CASSDRTVLNSPLHF. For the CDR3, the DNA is TGTGCCAGCAGCGACCGGACAGTACTTAATTCACCCCTCCACTTT. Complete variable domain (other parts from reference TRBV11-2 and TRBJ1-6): EAGVAQSPRYKIIEKRQSVAFWCNPISGHATLYWYQQILGQGPKLLIQFQNNGVVDDSQLPKDRFSAERLKGVDSTLKIQPAKLEDSAVYLCASSDRTVLNSPLHFGNGTRLTVT.

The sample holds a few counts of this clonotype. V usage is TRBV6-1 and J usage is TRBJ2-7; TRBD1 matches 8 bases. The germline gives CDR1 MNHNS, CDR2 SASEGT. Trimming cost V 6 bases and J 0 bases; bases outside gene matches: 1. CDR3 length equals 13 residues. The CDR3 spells CASRQGVSYEQYV. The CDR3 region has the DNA TGTGCCAGCAGACAGGGGGTCTCCTACGAGCAGTACGTC.

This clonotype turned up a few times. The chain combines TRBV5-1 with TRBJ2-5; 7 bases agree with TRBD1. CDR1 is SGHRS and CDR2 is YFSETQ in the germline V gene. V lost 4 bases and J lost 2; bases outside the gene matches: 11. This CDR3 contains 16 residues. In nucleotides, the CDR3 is TGCGCCAGCAGCCGAGCTGGACAGGTCAGTCAAGAGACCCAGTACTTC. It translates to CASSRAGQVSQETQYF.

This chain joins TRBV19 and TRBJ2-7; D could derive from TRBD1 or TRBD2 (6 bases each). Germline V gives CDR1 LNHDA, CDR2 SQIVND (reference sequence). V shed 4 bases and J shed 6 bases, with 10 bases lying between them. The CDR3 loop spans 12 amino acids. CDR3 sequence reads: CASSTRGGEQYV. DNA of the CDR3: TGTGCCAGTAGTACCAGGGGAGGCGAGCAGTACGTC.